These 11 T cell receptor beta chains came from one sample sequenced in a study of T cells after yellow fever vaccination. TCRdb fed the 5' RACE reads into MiXCR, producing one record per CDR3 protein. The table records over 45,000 distinct CDR3 sequences, about 5.2% of them present only once. The starting material was PBMCs, either bulk or a sorted T-cell subset (CD4+, CD8+, memory, or dextramer-sorted; not recorded which), obtained on the day of the yellow fever booster vaccination. These receptors came from a man younger than 35 who received the YFV17D yellow fever vaccine.

The chain couples TRBV19 to TRBJ2-4; no firm D call. Trimming shortened V by 6 bases and J by 1 base, and 13 bases separated the two germline ends. The CDR3 totals 15 residues. Germline lookup yields CDR1 LNHDA and CDR2 SQIVND (reference sequence). The DNA of the CDR3 is TGTGCCAGTAGGTTCGTAGACACTGCCAAAAACATTCAGTACTTC. Its translation: CASRFVDTAKNIQYF.

J is TRBJ2-3 and V is TRBV5-1; D unresolved. The CDR3 consists of 13 residues. The V end lost 7 bases, the J end lost 4 bases, and 13 bases lay between the germline ends. CDR1 is SGHRS and CDR2 is YFSETQ in the germline V gene. The CDR3 nucleotides are TGCGCCAGCCGCCCGGTTATGGCAGATACGCAGTATTTT. Its protein is CASRPVMADTQYF.

This clonotype has a handful of counts. The rearrangement uses TRBV12-3 or TRBV12-4 and TRBJ1-1; D is perhaps TRBD1 (5 bases). This CDR3 region has 14 residues. V shed 5 bases and J shed 4 bases, with 14 bases lying between them. The CDR3 sequence: CASSLQGAGTEAFF. For the CDR3, the DNA is TGTGCCAGCAGTCTTCAGGGTGCGGGCACTGAAGCTTTCTTT.

This clonotype was seen ten or more times. V gene TRBV9 combines with J gene TRBJ1-6; D is ambiguous. The germline V and J ends were trimmed by 4 bases and 10 bases, with 21 bases remaining between them. CDR1 SGDLS and CDR2 YYNGEE come from the germline V gene. The CDR3 covers 16 residues. CDR3 sequence: CASSSQTDGGHSPLHF. Written as DNA, the CDR3 is TGTGCCAGCAGCTCACAGACGGATGGAGGCCACTCACCCCTCCACTTT. Complete variable domain (other parts from reference TRBV9 and TRBJ1-6): DSGVTQTPKHLITATGQRVTLRCSPRSGDLSVYWYQQSLDQGLQFLIQYYNGEERAKGNILERFSAQQFPDLHSELNLSSLELGDSALYFCASSSQTDGGHSPLHFGNGTRLTVT.

This clonotype was picked up a small number of times. J is TRBJ2-7 and V is TRBV2, with 9 bases matching TRBD1. CDR1 and CDR2 (germline): SNHLY, FYNNEI. The CDR3 consists of 11 residues. The CDR3 bases are TGTGCCAGCAGGCTGACAGGGGGTCCGGACGTC. Translating gives CASRLTGGPDV.

This clonotype was seen many times. The chain employs TRBV7-9 and TRBJ2-7; D gene ambiguous. CDR1 SEHNR and CDR2 FQNEAQ come from the germline V gene (reference sequence). The CDR3 extends over 12 amino acids. Trimming cost V 4 bases and J 3 bases, with 7 bases left between them. CDR3 nucleotides: TGTGCCAGCAGCTCATCAGTCTACGAGCAGTACTTC. Its protein product is CASSSSVYEQYF.

This clonotype was detected ten times or more. The chain uses TRBV20-1 and TRBJ1-1; D is uncertain. Between the trimmed V and J ends, which lost 2 bases and 7 bases, there was a span of 8 bases. The CDR3 contains 11 residues. The germline V gene encodes CDR1 DFQATT and CDR2 SNEGSKA (reference sequence). The CDR3, as DNA: TGCAGTGCTAGAAGGTTGGGTGAAGCTTTCTTT. Amino acid sequence: CSARRLGEAFF.

This clonotype came up many times. The rearrangement uses TRBV11-3 and TRBJ2-2, with 11 positions matching TRBD2. Germline assignment: CDR1 SGHNT and CDR2 YENEEA. Trimming took 4 bases from V and 1 from J; bases not matched to a gene: 5. CDR3 length: 17 amino acids. This CDR3 is CASSYLAGGGNTGELFF. The CDR3 DNA reads TGTGCCAGCAGCTACCTAGCGGGGGGCGGGAACACCGGGGAGCTGTTTTTT.

There are many counts of this clonotype. The chain employs TRBV19 and TRBJ1-1; TRBD1 is a possible D gene (5 bases). The germline gives CDR1 LNHDA, CDR2 SQIVND (reference sequence). Trimming removed 5 bases from V and 2 bases from J, with 9 bases in between. The CDR3 is made up of 13 amino acids. CDR3 amino acids: CASSAGTNTEAFF. DNA of the CDR3: TGTGCCAGTAGTGCGGGGACCAACACTGAAGCTTTCTTT.

This clonotype turned up a few times. The chain recombines TRBV5-1 with TRBJ1-5, with D uncertain. The V gene's germline CDR1 is SGHRS and CDR2 YFSETQ. This CDR3 spans 21 amino acids. Trimming left V 1 base short and J 0 bases short, with 26 bases between. Here the CDR3 reads CASSLRVCVKPCCDSNQPQHF. CDR3 nucleotides: TGCGCCAGCAGCTTGAGAGTGTGCGTAAAACCATGCTGCGATAGCAATCAGCCCCAGCATTTT.

The sample holds many counts of this clonotype. The chain joins TRBV5-1 to TRBJ2-7, with TRBD1 matching over 7 bases. After removal of 2 bases from V and 4 bases from J, the junction contained 9 bases not matched to a gene. Germline V gives CDR1 SGHRS, CDR2 YFSETQ. CDR3 length equals 15 residues. The CDR3 loop is CASSFSGQADYEQYF. The DNA of the CDR3 is TGCGCCAGCAGCTTCTCCGGACAGGCGGATTACGAGCAGTACTTC.